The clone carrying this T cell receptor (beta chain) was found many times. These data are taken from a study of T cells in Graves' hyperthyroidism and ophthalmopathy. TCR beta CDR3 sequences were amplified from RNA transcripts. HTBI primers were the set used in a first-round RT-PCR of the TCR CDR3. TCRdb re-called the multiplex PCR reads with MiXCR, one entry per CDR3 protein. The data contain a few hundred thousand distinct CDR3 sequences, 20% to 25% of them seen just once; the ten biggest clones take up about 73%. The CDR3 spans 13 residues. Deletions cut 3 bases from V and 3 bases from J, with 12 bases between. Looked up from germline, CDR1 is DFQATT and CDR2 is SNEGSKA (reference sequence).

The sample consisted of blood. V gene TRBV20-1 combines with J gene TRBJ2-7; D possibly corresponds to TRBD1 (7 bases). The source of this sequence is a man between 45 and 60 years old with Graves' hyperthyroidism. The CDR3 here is CSARGGQRYEQYF. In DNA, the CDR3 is TGCAGTGCTAGGGGGGGACAGCGCTACGAGCAGTACTTC.